Sequencing of this T cell receptor (beta chain) was carried out in a study of shared clonotypes between healthy human individuals. Study-level points and caveats: Estimated richness values were generally larger in naive subsets than in memory subsets.

Details on this clone: What it binds is not known.

Investigators spread the genomic DNA of each subset evenly over several immunoSEQ plates. Sorted-subset replicate PCR reactions were performed with approximately 190 ng DNA, corresponding to roughly 29,000 T cell genomes. Authors' processing steps: Junction-only sequences without quality scores were provided by ImmunoSEQ, so filtering was different. Here immunoSEQ multiplex PCR was the method, and the copy in TCRdb shows in-frame clones only, minus some. V and J calls and clone size are given by that table; D and trimming were obtained from the DNA. The repertoire has some 800,000 clones, almost 95% of them found once; the top ten carry approximately 25%. Naive CD8 cells comprised CD45RO-negative, CCR7-positively selected cells, excluding terminally differentiated effector memory CD45RA+ cells. The sequence was collected from a man under 40 in good health. The sequenced sample consisted of naive CD8+ T cells sorted from blood.

The CDR3 nucleotides read TGTGCCAGCAGCCCCCCCGGACAGGTCCCAGATACGCAGTATTTT. Translating gives CASSPPGQVPDTQYF. The chain is built from TRBV11-2 and TRBJ2-3; 7 bases align to TRBD1. Per germline, CDR1 SGHAT and CDR2 FQNNGV. This CDR3 is 15 amino acids long. V was pared by 5 bases and J by 4 bases, with 9 bases of the junction left unmatched. Variable domain in full (rest from reference TRBV11-2 and TRBJ2-3): EAGVAQSPRYKIIEKRQSVAFWCNPISGHATLYWYQQILGQGPKLLIQFQNNGVVDDSQLPKDRFSAERLKGVDSTLKIQPAKLEDSAVYLCASSPPGQVPDTQYFGPGTRLTVL.